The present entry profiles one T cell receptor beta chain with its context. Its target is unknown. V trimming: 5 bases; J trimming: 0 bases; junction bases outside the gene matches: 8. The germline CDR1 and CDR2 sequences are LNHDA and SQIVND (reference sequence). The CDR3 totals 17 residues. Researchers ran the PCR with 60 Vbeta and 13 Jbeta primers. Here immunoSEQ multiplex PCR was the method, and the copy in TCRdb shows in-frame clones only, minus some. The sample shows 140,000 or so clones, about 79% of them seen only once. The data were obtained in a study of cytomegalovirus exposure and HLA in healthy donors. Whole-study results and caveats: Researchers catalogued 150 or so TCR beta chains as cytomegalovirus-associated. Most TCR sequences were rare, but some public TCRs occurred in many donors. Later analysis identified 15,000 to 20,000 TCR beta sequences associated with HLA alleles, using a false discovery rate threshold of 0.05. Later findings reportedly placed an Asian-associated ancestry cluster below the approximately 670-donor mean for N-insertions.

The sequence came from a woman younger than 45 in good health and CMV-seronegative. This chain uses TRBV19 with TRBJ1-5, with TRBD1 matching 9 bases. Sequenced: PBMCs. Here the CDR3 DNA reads TGTGCCAGTAGTCCGCGGACAGGGGTTAATAGCAATCAGCCCCAGCATTTT. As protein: CASSPRTGVNSNQPQHF.